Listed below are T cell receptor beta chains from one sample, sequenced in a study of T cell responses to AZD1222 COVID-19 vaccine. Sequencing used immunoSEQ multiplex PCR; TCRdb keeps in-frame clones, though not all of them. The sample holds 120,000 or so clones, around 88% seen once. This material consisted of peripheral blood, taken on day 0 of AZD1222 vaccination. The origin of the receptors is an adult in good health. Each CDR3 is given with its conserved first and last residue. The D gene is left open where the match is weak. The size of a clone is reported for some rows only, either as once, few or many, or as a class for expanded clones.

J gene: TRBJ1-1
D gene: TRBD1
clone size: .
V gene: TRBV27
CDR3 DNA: TGTGCCAGCAGGAGGACAGGGGCCACTGAAGCTTTCTTT
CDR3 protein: CASRRTGATEAFF

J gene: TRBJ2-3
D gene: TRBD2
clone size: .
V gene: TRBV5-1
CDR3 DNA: TGCGCCAGCAGCTTTGGACTAGCAACAGATACGCAGTATTTT
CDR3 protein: CASSFGLATDTQYF

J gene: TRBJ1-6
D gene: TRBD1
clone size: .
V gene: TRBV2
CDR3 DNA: TGTGCCAGCAGTTCCGACAGGGGGCTGTCACCCCTCCACTTT
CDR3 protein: CASSSDRGLSPLHF

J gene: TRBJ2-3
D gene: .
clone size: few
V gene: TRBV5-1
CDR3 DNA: TGCGCCAGCAGCTTAGGGGAAATCACAGATACGCAGTATTTT
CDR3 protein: CASSLGEITDTQYF

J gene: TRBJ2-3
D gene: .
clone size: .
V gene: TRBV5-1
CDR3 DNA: TGCGCCAGCAGCGCACTGGGGGCCGGGCTGAGCACAGATACGCAGTATTTT
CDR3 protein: CASSALGAGLSTDTQYF

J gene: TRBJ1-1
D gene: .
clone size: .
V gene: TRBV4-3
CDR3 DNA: TGCGCCAGCAGCCAAGAGACGGGGGCTGAAGCTTTCTTT
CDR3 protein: CASSQETGAEAFF

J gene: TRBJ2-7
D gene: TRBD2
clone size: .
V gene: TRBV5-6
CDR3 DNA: TGTGCCAGCAGGCGGGGGGGCGAAACCTACGAGCAGTACTTC
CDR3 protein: CASRRGGETYEQYF

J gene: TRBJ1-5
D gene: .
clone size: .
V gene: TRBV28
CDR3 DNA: TGTGCCAGCAGTTTATCGAATAATCAGCCCCAGCATTTT
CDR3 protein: CASSLSNNQPQHF

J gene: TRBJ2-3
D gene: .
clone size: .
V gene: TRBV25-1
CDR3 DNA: TGTGCCAGCAGTGCTCGAGGTGGGCCAGATACGCAGTATTTT
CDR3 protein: CASSARGGPDTQYF

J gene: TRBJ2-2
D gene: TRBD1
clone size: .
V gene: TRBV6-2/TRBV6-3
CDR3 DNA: TGTGCCAGCAGTCCCGGACAGGCCGGGGAGCTGTTTTTT
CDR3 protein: CASSPGQAGELFF

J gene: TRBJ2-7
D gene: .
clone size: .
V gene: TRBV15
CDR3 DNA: TGTGCCACCAGCAGTCCCACCTGGGCGGGGTCTGAGCAGTACTTC
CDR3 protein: CATSSPTWAGSEQYF

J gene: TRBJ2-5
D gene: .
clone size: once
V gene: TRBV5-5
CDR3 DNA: TGTGCCAGCAGCTTGTACGGCAGTCAAGAGACCCAGTACTTC
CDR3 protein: CASSLYGSQETQYF

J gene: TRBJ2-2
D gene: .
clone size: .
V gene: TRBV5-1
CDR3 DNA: TGCGCCAGCAGCTTGGAGGGCAGTTTGAACACCGGGGAGCTGTTTTTT
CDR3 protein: CASSLEGSLNTGELFF

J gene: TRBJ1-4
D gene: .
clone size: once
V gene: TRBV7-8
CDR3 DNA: TGTGCCAGCAGCTTACTTTTGTATGAAAAACTGTTTTTT
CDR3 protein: CASSLLLYEKLFF

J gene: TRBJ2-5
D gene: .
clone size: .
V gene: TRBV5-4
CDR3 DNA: TGTGCCATGAGAGGCGTAGGGGGAGAGACCCAGTACTTC
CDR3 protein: CAMRGVGGETQYF

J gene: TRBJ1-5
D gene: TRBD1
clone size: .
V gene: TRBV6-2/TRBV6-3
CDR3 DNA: TGTGCCAGCAGTTACTCCTCCGGGACAGGGGATCGCAATCAGCCCCAGCATTTT
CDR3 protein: CASSYSSGTGDRNQPQHF

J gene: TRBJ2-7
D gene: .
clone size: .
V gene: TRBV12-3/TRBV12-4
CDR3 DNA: TGTGCCAGCAGTTTTCAGGGGCGGGAGCAGTACTTC
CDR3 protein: CASSFQGREQYF

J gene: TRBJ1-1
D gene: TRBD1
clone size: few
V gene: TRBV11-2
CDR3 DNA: TGTGCCAGCAGCTTATTCCCCCCGGGACAGGGGAACACTGAAGCTTTCTTT
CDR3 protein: CASSLFPPGQGNTEAFF

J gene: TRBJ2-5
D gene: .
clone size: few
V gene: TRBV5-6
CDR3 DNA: TGTGCCAGCAGCTCGAGGACTACTCAAGAGACCCAGTACTTC
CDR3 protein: CASSSRTTQETQYF

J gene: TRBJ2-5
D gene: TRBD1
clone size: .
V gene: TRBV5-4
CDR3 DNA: TGTGCCAGCAGCTCGATACAGGGGACCAAAGAGACCCAGTACTTC
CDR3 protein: CASSSIQGTKETQYF

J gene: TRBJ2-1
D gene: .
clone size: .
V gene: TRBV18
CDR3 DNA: TGTGCCAGCTCCCCCGGGCAGGGGGGCTACAATGAGCAGTTCTTC
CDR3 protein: CASSPGQGGYNEQFF

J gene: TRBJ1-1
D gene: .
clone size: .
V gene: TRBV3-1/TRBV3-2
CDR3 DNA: TGTGCCAGCAGCCTTAGGAACACTGAAGCTTTCTTT
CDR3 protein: CASSLRNTEAFF

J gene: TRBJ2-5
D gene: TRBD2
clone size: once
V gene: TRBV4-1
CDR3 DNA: TGCGCCAGCAGCCCCGGACTAGCGGGGGGGAGCGAGACCCAGTACTTC
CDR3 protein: CASSPGLAGGSETQYF

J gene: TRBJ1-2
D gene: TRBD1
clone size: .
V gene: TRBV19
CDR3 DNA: TGTGCCAGTAGTATGGGAGTCTTTGGGGACAGGGGAGACTATGGCTACACCTTC
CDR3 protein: CASSMGVFGDRGDYGYTF

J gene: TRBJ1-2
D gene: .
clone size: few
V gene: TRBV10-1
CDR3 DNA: TGCGCACCACTGGAGGGAAACTATGGCTACACCTTC
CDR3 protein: CAPLEGNYGYTF

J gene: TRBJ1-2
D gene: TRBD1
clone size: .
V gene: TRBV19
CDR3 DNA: TGTGCCAGTAGTATAACATGGACAGGAACCACCTATGGCTACACCTTC
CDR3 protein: CASSITWTGTTYGYTF

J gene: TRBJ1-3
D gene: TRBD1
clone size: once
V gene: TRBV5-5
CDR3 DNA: TGTGCCAGCAGCCAGAATGGACAGGTCTCTGGAAACACCATATATTTT
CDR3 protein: CASSQNGQVSGNTIYF

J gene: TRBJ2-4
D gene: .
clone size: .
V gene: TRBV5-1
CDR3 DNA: TGCGCCAGCAGCCCGGATATAGCCAAAAACATTCAGTACTTC
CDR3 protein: CASSPDIAKNIQYF

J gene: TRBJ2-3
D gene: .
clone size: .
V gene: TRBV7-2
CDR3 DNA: TGTGCCAGCAGACCACTAGGCACAGATACGCAGTATTTT
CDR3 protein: CASRPLGTDTQYF

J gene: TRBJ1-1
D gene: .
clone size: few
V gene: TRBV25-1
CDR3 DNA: TGTGCCAGCCAAAGGAACACTGAAGCTTTCTTT
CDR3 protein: CASQRNTEAFF

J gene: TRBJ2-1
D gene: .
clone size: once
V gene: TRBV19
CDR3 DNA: TGTGCCAGTAGTATAGTCGGGGTGTACAATGAGCAGTTCTTC
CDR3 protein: CASSIVGVYNEQFF